The rows below give T cell receptor beta chains drawn from one sample of a study of blood T cell repertoires in COVID-19. Profiling relied on immunoSEQ multiplex PCR, and the TCRdb table lists in-frame clones only, not all of them. The table shows 45,000 to 70,000 clones, with 80% occurring only once. The sample consisted of peripheral blood. The receptor set was obtained from a man aged 60-69 years with acute or convalescent COVID-19. Both conserved end residues are part of each CDR3. D genes are given only for firm matches. A clone size is listed for some rows: how often the clone was seen (once, few, many), or a class if it is expanded.

.	TRBV5-6	.	TRBJ2-7	CASSLVMREQYF	TGTGCCAGCAGCTTGGTGATGAGAGAGCAGTACTTC
.	TRBV9	.	TRBJ1-6	CASSETGDYNSPLHF	TGTGCCAGCAGCGAAACGGGAGACTATAATTCACCCCTCCACTTT
.	TRBV10-3	.	TRBJ2-1	CAISRGIGPPYNEQFF	TGTGCCATCAGTCGGGGTATCGGTCCCCCTTACAATGAGCAGTTCTTC
.	TRBV7-2	.	TRBJ2-7	CASSWSAGTLSYEQYF	TGTGCCAGCAGCTGGAGTGCGGGGACGCTCTCCTACGAGCAGTACTTC
.	TRBV6-5	.	TRBJ1-2	CASSLAGDGYTF	TGTGCCAGCAGCTTGGCAGGGGATGGCTACACCTTC
TRBD2	TRBV5-1	.	TRBJ2-7	CASSPGPGLDSYEQYF	TGCGCCAGCAGCCCGGGACCGGGACTAGACTCCTACGAGCAGTACTTC
.	TRBV25-1	.	TRBJ1-1	CATAVETNTEAFF	TGTGCCACTGCCGTGGAGACGAACACTGAAGCTTTCTTT
TRBD2	TRBV3-1/TRBV3-2	.	TRBJ2-2	CASGLAASSGELFF	TGTGCCAGCGGACTAGCGGCCTCTTCCGGGGAGCTGTTTTTT
TRBD2	TRBV6-5	.	TRBJ2-2	CASSLAGPSPGELFF	TGTGCCAGCAGTCTAGCGGGGCCCTCCCCGGGGGAGCTGTTTTTT
TRBD2	TRBV11-2	.	TRBJ2-3	CASNGLAGTDTQYF	TGTGCCAGCAACGGACTAGCGGGGACAGATACGCAGTATTTT
.	TRBV11-2	few	TRBJ2-3	CASSSVAKDTQYF	TGTGCCAGCAGCTCCGTAGCGAAAGATACGCAGTATTTT
.	TRBV2	.	TRBJ1-2	CASRPGVYGYTF	TGTGCCAGCAGACCAGGGGTCTATGGCTACACCTTC
TRBD2	TRBV9	.	TRBJ2-1	CASSPLSGGYNEQFF	TGTGCCAGCAGCCCTCTGAGCGGGGGCTACAATGAGCAGTTCTTC
.	TRBV19	.	TRBJ2-7	CASTLGRDTTKQYF	TGTGCCAGTACCCTAGGACGGGATACTACGAAGCAGTACTTC
TRBD1	TRBV5-1	.	TRBJ1-2	CASSLDGQGAGYGYTF	TGCGCCAGCAGCTTGGACGGACAGGGGGCCGGCTATGGCTACACCTTC
.	TRBV28	.	TRBJ1-6	CASDRSGSPLHF	TGTGCCAGCGACAGGTCAGGTTCACCCCTCCACTTT
.	TRBV11-3	.	TRBJ2-7	CASSLTGTYEQYF	TGTGCCAGCAGCTTAACAGGGACCTACGAGCAGTACTTC
.	TRBV10-3	once	TRBJ2-7	CAISEAESSYEQYF	TGTGCCATCAGTGAAGCGGAGAGCTCCTACGAGCAGTACTTC
TRBD1	TRBV7-2	.	TRBJ1-5	CASSSRGSNQPQHF	TGTGCCAGCAGCAGCAGGGGGAGCAATCAGCCCCAGCATTTT
TRBD2	TRBV10-2	.	TRBJ2-2	CASSIASGAAGELFF	TGCGCCAGCAGTATCGCTAGCGGGGCTGCCGGGGAGCTGTTTTTT
.	TRBV19	.	TRBJ1-2	CASSIFRPSLEDGYTF	TGTGCCAGTAGTATATTTCGACCGTCTCTCGAGGATGGCTACACCTTC
.	TRBV27	.	TRBJ1-6	CASSMRGPYNSPLHF	TGTGCCAGCAGTATGCGGGGTCCTTATAATTCACCCCTCCACTTT
.	TRBV19	.	TRBJ1-1	CASRTGLQAFF	TGTGCCAGTCGAACAGGGCTGCAAGCTTTCTTT
.	TRBV18	.	TRBJ2-7	CASSRPGALDEQYF	TGTGCCAGCTCGCGCCCAGGGGCGTTGGACGAGCAGTACTTC
TRBD2	TRBV9	few	TRBJ2-1	CASSVRLAGLEQFF	TGTGCCAGCAGCGTGAGACTAGCGGGGCTGGAGCAGTTCTTC
TRBD1	TRBV7-2	few	TRBJ2-5	CASSSSGQGRTQYF	TGTGCCAGCAGCTCCTCGGGACAGGGAAGGACCCAGTACTTC
TRBD2	TRBV6-1	.	TRBJ2-1	CASSPFPSGAEQFF	TGTGCCAGCAGCCCCTTTCCTAGCGGGGCTGAGCAGTTCTTC
TRBD2	TRBV6-5	.	TRBJ2-1	CASRTGGLSYNEQFF	TGTGCCAGCAGAACGGGGGGGCTCTCCTACAATGAGCAGTTCTTC
.	TRBV7-9	.	TRBJ1-2	CASSLVAGDGYTF	TGTGCCAGCAGCTTAGTGGCAGGGGATGGCTACACCTTC
.	TRBV19	medium-sized	TRBJ1-1	CASSGWGGGGAEAFF	TGTGCCAGTAGTGGTTGGGGGGGCGGAGGCGCTGAAGCTTTCTTT
.	TRBV6-5	.	TRBJ2-2	CASSYEGRGRSGELFF	TGTGCCAGCAGTTACGAAGGGAGAGGACGGTCCGGGGAGCTGTTTTTT
TRBD1	TRBV30	.	TRBJ2-5	CAWSVDRGYQETQYF	TGTGCCTGGAGTGTGGACAGGGGGTACCAAGAGACCCAGTACTTC
TRBD2	TRBV5-1	.	TRBJ2-5	CASSLAARGDETQYF	TGCGCCAGCAGCTTGGCCGCGCGGGGGGACGAGACCCAGTACTTC
TRBD1	TRBV10-1	.	TRBJ2-7	CASSLQGAYEQYF	TGCGCCAGCAGCCTACAGGGGGCCTACGAGCAGTACTTC
TRBD2	TRBV4-1	.	TRBJ2-7	CASRGLAGSEQYF	TGCGCCAGCAGGGGGCTAGCGGGGAGCGAGCAGTACTTC
.	TRBV7-9	.	TRBJ2-7	CASSGWRSYEQYF	TGTGCCAGCAGCGGATGGAGATCCTACGAGCAGTACTTC
.	TRBV12-3/TRBV12-4	few	TRBJ1-6	CASSLGENSPLHF	TGTGCCAGCAGTTTAGGGGAGAATTCACCCCTCCACTTT
TRBD1	TRBV30	.	TRBJ2-7	CAWSLGGTGISEQYF	TGTGCCTGGAGCTTAGGGGGGACAGGTATATCCGAGCAGTACTTC
TRBD1	TRBV7-3	.	TRBJ1-1	CASSSTGLTEAFF	TGTGCCAGCAGCTCGACAGGGTTGACTGAAGCTTTCTTT
.	TRBV25-1	once	TRBJ1-1	CASRRGLTEAFF	TGTGCCAGCAGGAGGGGACTAACTGAAGCTTTCTTT
TRBD1	TRBV3-1/TRBV3-2	once	TRBJ1-4	CASSQAATGREKLFF	TGTGCCAGCAGCCAAGCAGCGACAGGGCGGGAAAAACTGTTTTTT
TRBD2	TRBV7-2	.	TRBJ2-5	CASSLVRGLAVETQYF	TGTGCCAGCAGCTTAGTAAGGGGACTAGCGGTAGAGACCCAGTACTTC